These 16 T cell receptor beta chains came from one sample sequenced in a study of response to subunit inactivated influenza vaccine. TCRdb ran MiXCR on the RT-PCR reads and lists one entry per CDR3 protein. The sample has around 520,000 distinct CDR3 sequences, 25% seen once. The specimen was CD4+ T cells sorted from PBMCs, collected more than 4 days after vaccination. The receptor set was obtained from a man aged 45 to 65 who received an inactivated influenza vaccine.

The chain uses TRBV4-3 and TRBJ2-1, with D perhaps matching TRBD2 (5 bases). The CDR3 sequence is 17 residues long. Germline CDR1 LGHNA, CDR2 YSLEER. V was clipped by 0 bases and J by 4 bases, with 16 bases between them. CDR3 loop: CASSQDPPGRGYNEQFF. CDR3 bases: TGCGCCAGCAGCCAAGATCCACCGGGCCGCGGGTACAATGAGCAGTTCTTC.

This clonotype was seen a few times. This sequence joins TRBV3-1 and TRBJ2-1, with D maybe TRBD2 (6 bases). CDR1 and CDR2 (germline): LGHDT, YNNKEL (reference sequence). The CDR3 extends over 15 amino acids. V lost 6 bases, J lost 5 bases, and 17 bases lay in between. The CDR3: CASRQRTGLHNEQFF. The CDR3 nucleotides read TGTGCCAGCAGACAGCGGACTGGACTACACAATGAGCAGTTCTTC.

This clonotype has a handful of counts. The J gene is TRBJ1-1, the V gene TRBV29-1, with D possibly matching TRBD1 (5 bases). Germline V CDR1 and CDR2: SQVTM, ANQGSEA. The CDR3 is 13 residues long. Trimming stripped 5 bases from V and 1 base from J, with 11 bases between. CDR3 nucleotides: TGCAGCGTTAACAGGCATGCGAACACTGAAGCTTTCTTT. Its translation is CSVNRHANTEAFF.

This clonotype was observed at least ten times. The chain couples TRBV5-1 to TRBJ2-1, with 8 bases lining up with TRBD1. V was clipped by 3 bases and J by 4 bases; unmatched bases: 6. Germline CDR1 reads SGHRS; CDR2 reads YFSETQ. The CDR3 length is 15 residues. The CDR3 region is CASSSQGVRYNEQFF. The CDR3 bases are TGCGCCAGCAGCTCACAGGGGGTCCGTTACAATGAGCAGTTCTTC.

CDR3: CASSTGGQGLRSPLHF. The CDR3, as DNA: TGCGCCAGCAGCACTGGAGGACAGGGGTTACGGTCACCCCTCCACTTT. The rearrangement links TRBV5-1 to TRBJ1-6; 9 positions agree with TRBD1. V trimming: 4 bases; J trimming: 10 bases; junction bases outside the gene matches: 12. This CDR3 region has 16 residues. Germline V gives CDR1 SGHRS, CDR2 YFSETQ.

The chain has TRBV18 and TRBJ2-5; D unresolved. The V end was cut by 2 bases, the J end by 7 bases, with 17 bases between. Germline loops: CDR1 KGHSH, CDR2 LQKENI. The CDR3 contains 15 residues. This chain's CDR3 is CASSPSQPGYGTQYF. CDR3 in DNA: TGTGCCAGCTCACCATCGCAACCGGGCTATGGGACCCAGTACTTC.

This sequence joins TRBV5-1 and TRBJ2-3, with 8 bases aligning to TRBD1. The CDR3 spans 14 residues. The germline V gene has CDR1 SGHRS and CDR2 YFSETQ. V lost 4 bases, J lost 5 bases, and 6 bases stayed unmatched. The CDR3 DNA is TGCGCCAGCAGCAAGCAGGGGGCGCAAGATACGCAGTATTTT. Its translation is CASSKQGAQDTQYF. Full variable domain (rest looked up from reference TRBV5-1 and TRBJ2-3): KAGVTQTPRYLIKTRGQQVTLSCSPISGHRSVSWYQQTPGQGLQFLFEYFSETQRNKGNFPGRFSGRQFSNSRSEMNVSTLELGDSALYLCASSKQGAQDTQYFGPGTRLTVL.

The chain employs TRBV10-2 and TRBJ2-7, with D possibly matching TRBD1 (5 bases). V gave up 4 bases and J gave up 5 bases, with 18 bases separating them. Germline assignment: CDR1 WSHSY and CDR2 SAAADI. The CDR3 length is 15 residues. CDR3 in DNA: TGCGCCAGCAGTGGGATGGTGGGGCTTCTCGACGAGCAGTACTTC. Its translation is CASSGMVGLLDEQYF.

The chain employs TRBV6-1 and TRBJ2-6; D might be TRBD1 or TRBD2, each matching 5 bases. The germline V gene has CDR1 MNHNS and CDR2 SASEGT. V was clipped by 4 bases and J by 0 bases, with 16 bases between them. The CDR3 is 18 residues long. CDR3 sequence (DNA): TGTGCCAGCAGTGTGACCGGGACGCCTAGCTCTGGGGCCAACGTCCTGACTTTC. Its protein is CASSVTGTPSSGANVLTF.

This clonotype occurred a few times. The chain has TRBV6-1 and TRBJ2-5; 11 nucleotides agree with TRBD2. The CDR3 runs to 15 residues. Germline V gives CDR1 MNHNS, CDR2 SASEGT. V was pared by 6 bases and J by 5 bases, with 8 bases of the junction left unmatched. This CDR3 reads CASRELAGVGETQYF. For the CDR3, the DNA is TGTGCCAGCAGAGAACTAGCGGGAGTTGGGGAGACCCAGTACTTC.

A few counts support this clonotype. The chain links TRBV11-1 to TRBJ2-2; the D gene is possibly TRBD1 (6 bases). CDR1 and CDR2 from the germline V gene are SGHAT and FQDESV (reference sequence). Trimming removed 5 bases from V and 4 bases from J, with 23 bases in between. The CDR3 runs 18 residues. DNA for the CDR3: TGTGCCAGCAGCCCACCTCTGGGGGCAAGGCCAGGCACCGGGGAGCTGTTTTTT. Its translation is CASSPPLGARPGTGELFF. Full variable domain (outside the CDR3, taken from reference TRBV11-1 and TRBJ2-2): EAEVAQSPRYKITEKSQAVAFWCDPISGHATLYWYRQILGQGPELLVQFQDESVVDDSQLPKDRFSAERLKGVDSTLKIQPAELGDSAMYLCASSPPLGARPGTGELFFGEGSRLTVL.

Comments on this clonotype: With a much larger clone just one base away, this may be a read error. For the CDR3, the DNA is TGTGCCTGCAGTCCCAGTGTCGTGGGGAAAATCAGCACAGATACGCAGTATTTT. This encodes CACSPSVVGKISTDTQYF. V usage is TRBV12-3 or TRBV12-4 and J usage is TRBJ2-3; D gene uncertain. The CDR3 covers 18 residues.

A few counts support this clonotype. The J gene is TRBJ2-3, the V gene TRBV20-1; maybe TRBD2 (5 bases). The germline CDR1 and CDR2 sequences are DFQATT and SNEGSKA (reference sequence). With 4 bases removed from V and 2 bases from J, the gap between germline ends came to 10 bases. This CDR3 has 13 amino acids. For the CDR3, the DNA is TGCAGTGCTATGGACTTTTTCACAGATACGCAGTATTTT. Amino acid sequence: CSAMDFFTDTQYF.

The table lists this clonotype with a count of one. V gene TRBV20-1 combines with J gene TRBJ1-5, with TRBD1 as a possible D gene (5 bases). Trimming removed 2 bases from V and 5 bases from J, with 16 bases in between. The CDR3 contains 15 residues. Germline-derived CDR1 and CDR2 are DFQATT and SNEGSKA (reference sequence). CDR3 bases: TGCAGTGCTAGACGGTGGGGCCGTTGGGATCAGCCCCAGCATTTT. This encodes CSARRWGRWDQPQHF.

DNA of the CDR3: TGTGCCAGCAATCGAGGGGGCCCAGATACGCAGTATTTT. Encoded protein: CASNRGGPDTQYF. V and J are TRBV7-2 and TRBJ2-3; 7 bases are a match to TRBD1. This CDR3 contains 13 residues. V shed 7 bases, J shed 4 bases, and the junction held 5 bases outside the gene matches. From germline, CDR1 is SGHTA and CDR2 FQGNSA.

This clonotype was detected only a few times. As DNA, the CDR3 is TGTGCCACCAGTGGGGGAGGTCCCGGCAATGAGCAGTTCTTC. Translating gives CATSGGGPGNEQFF. V gene TRBV15 combines with J gene TRBJ2-1; a possible D gene is TRBD2 (6 bases). The CDR3 length is 14 residues. V was trimmed by 6 bases and J by 6 bases, leaving 15 bases between them. Germline CDR1 is LNHNV and CDR2 is YYDKDF (reference sequence).